This T cell receptor (beta chain) was recorded in a study of identical twins. The CDR3 is 10 residues long. CDR1 and CDR2 from the germline V gene are DFQATT and SNEGSKA (reference sequence). V lost 6 bases and J 2 bases, leaving 4 bases between the germline ends. This clonotype was detected ten times or more. Healthy Caucasians were all of the donors. From the 5' RACE reads, TCRdb called clonotypes with MiXCR, one entry per CDR3 protein. In the table there are 700,000 or so distinct CDR3 sequences, over 20% of which are singletons. These data were also reused for a study on T cells expressing NK-cell markers. That source notes: Seropositivity for HCMV was found in seven of the eight sequenced donors, with one seronegative. The use of an anti-gamma-delta TCR antibody, which was added in several experiments, restricted sorting to T cells expressing alpha-beta TCR. In a group of several donors, dominant NKG2C+ clonotypes represented 1.0-7.0% of CD8+ T cells.

The receptor comes from a young woman in good health. The sample was PBMCs. This chain joins TRBV20-1 and TRBJ2-5; no clear D gene. The DNA of the CDR3 is TGCAGTGCACATCAAGAGACCCAGTACTTC. This sequence encodes CSAHQETQYF.